Shown below are 26 T cell receptor beta chains from a single sample sequenced in a study of T cell repertoires in cytomegalovirus infection. From the reads, TCRdb called clonotypes with MiXCR, one entry per CDR3 protein. The data hold 640,000 or so distinct CDR3 sequences, with around a third observed a single time. What these receptors recognize is not known. The sequences come from cultured PBMCs, collected from culture after CMV antigen stimulation. The receptors stem from a human donor in good health (CMV status not recorded). Some clones in this sample may be carry-over from other donors' samples.

V usage is TRBV5-1 and J usage is TRBJ1-4, with 9 bases matching TRBD1. J lost 8 bases, V lost 4 bases, and 6 bases had no gene match. CDR1 is SGHRS and CDR2 is YFSETQ in the germline V gene. This CDR3 contains 14 residues. The CDR3 DNA is TGCGCCAGCAGCGTTGGGACAGGGAAGGAAAAACTGTTTTTT. As protein: CASSVGTGKEKLFF.

The table lists this clonotype with a count of one. Mismatch with germline at one junction end may stem from a read error. The V and J genes are TRBV27 and TRBJ1-1; D is unresolved. The CDR3 is 14 amino acids. The V gene's germline CDR1 is MNHEY and CDR2 SMNVEV (reference sequence). This CDR3 reads CVSSFRGLGTEAFF. The CDR3 nucleotides read TGTGTCAGCAGTTTTAGAGGGTTGGGCACTGAAGCTTTCTTT.

This clonotype showed up just a few times. The V and J genes are TRBV9 and TRBJ2-1, with 7 nucleotides matching TRBD2. Germline V lookup: CDR1 SGDLS, CDR2 YYNGEE. This CDR3 has 13 amino acids. V lost 3 bases, J lost 12 bases, and 9 bases stayed unmatched. Here the CDR3 DNA reads TGTGCCAGCAGCGGGGGGGACTATCGGAGGCAGTTCTTC. This sequence encodes CASSGGDYRRQFF.

This clonotype was detected a few times. V gene TRBV7-6 combines with J gene TRBJ2-3; D not certain. The CDR3 is made up of 15 amino acids. The germline V gene has CDR1 SGHVS and CDR2 FNYEAQ. V lost 4 bases and J lost 2, with 13 bases in between. The CDR3 here is CASSSYSHNTDTQYF. CDR3 coding DNA: TGTGCCAGCAGCTCGTACTCGCACAACACAGATACGCAGTATTTT.

Concerning this clonotype itself: The junction departs from the called germline gene at one end, perhaps through a read error. V usage is TRBV7-6 and J usage is TRBJ2-7; no firm D call. This CDR3 region has 16 residues. CDR1 is SGHVS and CDR2 is FNYEAQ in the germline V gene. The CDR3 spells CANSADSNMWVYEQYF. In DNA form, the CDR3 reads TGTGCCAACAGCGCAGACTCGAATATGTGGGTCTACGAGCAGTACTTC.

The gene calls are TRBV28 and TRBJ2-3, with D perhaps TRBD1 (6 bases). Deletions cut 7 bases from V and 5 bases from J, with 16 bases between. Germline CDR1 and CDR2: MDHEN and SYDVKM. The CDR3 has 14 amino acids. The CDR3 DNA is TGTGCCAGCAATCCAGGGGTTATTTTAGATACGCAGTATTTT. Protein product: CASNPGVILDTQYF.

In this sample, this clonotype turned up a few times. The rearrangement links TRBV4-1 to TRBJ1-2; D call uncertain. This CDR3 has 12 amino acids. The V end was cut by 1 base, the J end by 8 bases, with 8 bases between. The germline V gene encodes CDR1 MGHRA and CDR2 YSYEKL. The DNA of the CDR3 is TGCGCCAGCAGCCAAGGAGTACACGGCTACACCTTC. As protein: CASSQGVHGYTF.

V is TRBV28 and J is TRBJ1-1; possibly TRBD1 for D (5 bases). Trimming removed 6 bases at V and 7 bases at J, with 21 bases between. The CDR3 extends over 15 amino acids. Germline CDR1 and CDR2: MDHEN and SYDVKM. The CDR3: CASRGLARRDVEAFF. DNA of the CDR3: TGTGCCAGCAGGGGGTTAGCGAGGCGGGACGTTGAAGCTTTCTTT.

The chain has TRBV11-2 and TRBJ2-2; TRBD1 matches at 8 bases. The ends lost 9 bases at V and 6 bases at J; junction bases unmatched: 6. Per the germline V gene, CDR1 is SGHAT and CDR2 is FQNNGV. The CDR3 runs to 13 residues. In DNA form, the CDR3 reads TGTGCCAGTGGACAGGGTTACGCCGGGGAGCTGTTTTTT. Amino acid sequence: CASGQGYAGELFF.

This clonotype occurred a few times. Here the CDR3 reads CASSPNHDYGYTF. The CDR3 DNA reads as TGTGCCAGCAGCCCTAATCACGACTATGGCTACACCTTC. The rearrangement joins TRBV7-8 to TRBJ1-2; D gene ambiguous. Trimming left V 5 bases short and J 3 bases short, with 10 bases between. CDR3 length: 13 amino acids. In germline, CDR1 is SGHVS, CDR2 FQNEAQ.

This chain joins TRBV7-2 and TRBJ2-7, with 9 bases identical to TRBD2. The CDR3 loop spans 14 amino acids. Germline assignment: CDR1 SGHTA and CDR2 FQGNSA. Trimming cost V 5 bases and J 13 bases; bases outside gene matches: 15. The CDR3 DNA reads TGTGCCAGCAGCCCTTCGACTGGGCTAGCGGGAATTTACTTC. Residues: CASSPSTGLAGIYF.

This chain connects TRBV4-3 to TRBJ1-5, with D perhaps TRBD1 (6 bases). Trimming took 1 base from V and 7 from J, leaving 14 bases between them. This CDR3 spans 15 amino acids. Germline CDR1 is LGHNA and CDR2 is YSLEER. The CDR3 loop is CASSQGGGARQPQHF. The DNA for the CDR3 is TGCGCCAGCAGCCAAGGGGGGGGGGCGCGGCAGCCCCAGCATTTT.

The V call is TRBV7-2, the J call TRBJ1-6; D is uncertain. V was clipped by 11 bases and J by 7 bases, with 15 bases between them. The CDR3 consists of 13 residues. Germline CDR1 reads SGHTA; CDR2 reads FQGNSA. The DNA of the CDR3 is TGTGCCTGCGGACCCTGGAGAAATTCACCCCTCCACTTT. Protein: CACGPWRNSPLHF.

This clonotype was counted a few times. The rearrangement uses TRBV19 and TRBJ2-1, with D perhaps matching TRBD2 (6 bases). The CDR3 sequence is 15 residues long. CDR1 LNHDA and CDR2 SQIVND come from the germline V gene (reference sequence). Trimming left V 10 bases short and J 9 bases short, with 25 bases between. DNA of the CDR3: TGTGCCACCACCCCAGCTAGCGTTTACCGCAGTGAGCAGTTCTTC. This encodes CATTPASVYRSEQFF.

The gene calls are TRBV7-9 and TRBJ2-7; tentatively, D is TRBD2 (7 bases). Trimming shortened V by 5 bases and J by 3 bases, and 20 bases separated the two germline ends. This CDR3 spans 16 amino acids. The germline CDR1 and CDR2 sequences are SEHNR and FQNEAQ (reference sequence). The CDR3 is CASSPLKGGTIYEQYF. Here the CDR3 DNA reads TGTGCCAGCAGCCCTCTTAAAGGGGGGACTATCTACGAGCAGTACTTC. Complete variable domain (other parts from reference TRBV7-9 and TRBJ2-7): DTGVSQNPRHKITKRGQNVTFRCDPISEHNRLYWYRQTLGQGPEFLTYFQNEAQLEKSRLLSDRFSAERPKGSFSTLEIQRTEQGDSAMYLCASSPLKGGTIYEQYFGPGTRLTVT.

This clonotype was picked up a small number of times. V gene TRBV20-1 combines with J gene TRBJ1-4; D call uncertain. Germline V gene sequence: CDR1 DFQATT, CDR2 SNEGSKA (reference sequence). Trimming stripped 0 bases from V and 7 bases from J, with 18 bases between. This CDR3 region has 16 residues. The chain's CDR3 is CSARDLHDRVGEKLFF. CDR3 nucleotides: TGCAGTGCTAGAGATCTCCATGACCGCGTGGGTGAAAAACTGTTTTTT.

CDR3 DNA sequence: TGTGCCAGCACAAAGGGCCAGGGGCGAACTCAGCCCCAGCATTTT. Its translation: CASTKGQGRTQPQHF. The chain links TRBV6-1 to TRBJ1-5, with D possibly being TRBD1 (6 bases). The CDR3 runs to 15 residues. Trimming removed 7 bases from V and 6 bases from J, with 19 bases in between. The V gene's germline CDR1 is MNHNS and CDR2 SASEGT.

The J gene is TRBJ1-4, the V gene TRBV5-1; D gene unclear. The V end was cut by 0 bases, the J end by 4 bases, with 10 bases between. The CDR3 runs 15 residues. Looked up from germline, CDR1 is SGHRS and CDR2 is YFSETQ. Here the CDR3 DNA reads TGCGCCAGCAGCTTGGTTGGACTTGGTAATGAAAAACTGTTTTTT. Protein: CASSLVGLGNEKLFF.

J is TRBJ2-5 and V is TRBV5-5; 9 bases fit TRBD2. Losses at the gene ends were 2 bases for V and 5 bases for J; bases not matched to a gene: 7. The CDR3 consists of 15 residues. Germline V gene data show CDR1 as SGHKS and CDR2 as YYEKEE (reference sequence). CDR3 sequence reads: CASSFAVAGVETQYF. DNA of the CDR3: TGTGCCAGCAGCTTCGCGGTAGCGGGGGTGGAGACCCAGTACTTC.

Only a few counts were recorded for this clonotype. The chain joins TRBV27 to TRBJ2-7; 8 bases align to TRBD1. Trimming took 4 bases from V and 0 from J; bases not matched to a gene: 8. CDR1 and CDR2 (germline): MNHEY, SMNVEV (reference sequence). There are 16 residues in the CDR3. CDR3 amino acids: CASSYSTGTGSYEQYF. CDR3 in DNA: TGTGCCAGCAGTTACTCGACCGGGACAGGCTCCTACGAGCAGTACTTC.

The chain employs TRBV7-2 and TRBJ2-7; TRBD2 agrees at 8 bases. CDR1 and CDR2 from the germline V gene are SGHTA and FQGNSA. V shed 5 bases, J shed 4 bases, and the junction held 10 bases outside the gene matches. CDR3 length equals 15 residues. CDR3: CASSPRTSFKYEQYF. The CDR3 nucleotides are TGTGCCAGCAGCCCCCGGACTAGCTTCAAGTACGAGCAGTACTTC.

The CDR3 nucleotides are TGTGCCAGCAGTGTAACCGTTGGCTCCTACAATGAGCAGTTCTTC. Translating gives CASSVTVGSYNEQFF. The V gene is TRBV6-5, the J gene TRBJ2-1; no clear D gene. The germline V gene encodes CDR1 MNHEY and CDR2 SVGAGI. The CDR3 spans 15 residues. With 5 bases removed from V and 0 bases from J, the gap between germline ends came to 11 bases.

This clonotype came up a few times. The rearrangement links TRBV27 to TRBJ2-7; maybe TRBD2 (6 bases). The length of the CDR3 is 14 residues. The ends were cut back, 5 bases at V and 6 bases at J, with 17 bases in the middle. Germline CDR1 is MNHEY and CDR2 is SMNVEV (reference sequence). The CDR3 is CASSPSWGEVEQYF. CDR3 DNA: TGTGCCAGCAGTCCCAGTTGGGGGGAGGTCGAGCAGTACTTC.

The V gene is TRBV7-6, the J gene TRBJ1-6; the D is unclear. CDR3 length equals 16 residues. The germline V and J ends were trimmed by 5 bases and 0 bases, with 11 bases remaining between them. Per germline, CDR1 SGHVS and CDR2 FNYEAQ. The CDR3 is CASSARRSSYNSPLHF. The DNA of the CDR3 is TGTGCCAGCAGCGCCCGTAGGAGCTCCTATAATTCACCCCTCCACTTT.

The genes are TRBV6-2 or TRBV6-3 and TRBJ2-7; perhaps TRBD2 as D (7 bases). The CDR3 extends over 16 amino acids. Trimming took 5 bases from V and 2 from J, leaving 19 bases between them. CDR1 is MNHEY, CDR2 SVGEGT, per germline. The CDR3, as DNA: TGTGCCAGCAGTAACAATCCAGGGAGGGGGGCCTACGAGCAGTACTTC. Translated: CASSNNPGRGAYEQYF.

The chain links TRBV6-1 to TRBJ1-1; 8 bases line up with TRBD1. This CDR3 has 14 residues. Unmatched junction bases numbered 7, after V lost 7 bases and J lost 3 bases. Germline loops: CDR1 MNHNS, CDR2 SASEGT. The CDR3 DNA sequence: TGTGCCAGCATTCTCGACAGGGGAGACACTGAAGCTTTCTTT. Its protein product is CASILDRGDTEAFF.